The clone carrying this T cell receptor (beta chain) was recorded only once. As yet, its antigen is unknown. This entry belongs to a study of cytomegalovirus exposure and HLA in healthy donors. Findings and caveats of the study: Sequencing likely produced, as an artifact, a cluster of highly shared sequence variants.

Trimming pared 6 bases from V and 0 bases from J, leaving 11 bases between. Germline V CDR1 and CDR2: KGHSH, LQKENI. The CDR3 spans 14 residues. The PCR ran on 60 Vbeta and 13 Jbeta primers. TCRdb's copy holds only in-frame clones and misses some; the assay was immunoSEQ multiplex PCR. The sample has some 120,000 clones; approximately 75% are singletons. This sequence originates from a middle-aged man in good health and CMV-seronegative. Sequencing was carried out using PBMCs. This chain links TRBV18 with TRBJ1-2, with unresolved D. CDR3 sequence (DNA): TGTGCCAGCTCCTCGGACGGGGCTAACTATGGCTACACCTTC. Its translation: CASSSDGANYGYTF. Full variable domain (missing parts from reference TRBV18 and TRBJ1-2): NAGVMQNPRHLVRRRGQEARLRCSPMKGHSHVYWYRQLPEEGLKFMVYLQKENIIDESGMPKERFSAEFPKEGPSILRIQQVVRGDSAAYFCASSSDGANYGYTFGSGTRLTVV.